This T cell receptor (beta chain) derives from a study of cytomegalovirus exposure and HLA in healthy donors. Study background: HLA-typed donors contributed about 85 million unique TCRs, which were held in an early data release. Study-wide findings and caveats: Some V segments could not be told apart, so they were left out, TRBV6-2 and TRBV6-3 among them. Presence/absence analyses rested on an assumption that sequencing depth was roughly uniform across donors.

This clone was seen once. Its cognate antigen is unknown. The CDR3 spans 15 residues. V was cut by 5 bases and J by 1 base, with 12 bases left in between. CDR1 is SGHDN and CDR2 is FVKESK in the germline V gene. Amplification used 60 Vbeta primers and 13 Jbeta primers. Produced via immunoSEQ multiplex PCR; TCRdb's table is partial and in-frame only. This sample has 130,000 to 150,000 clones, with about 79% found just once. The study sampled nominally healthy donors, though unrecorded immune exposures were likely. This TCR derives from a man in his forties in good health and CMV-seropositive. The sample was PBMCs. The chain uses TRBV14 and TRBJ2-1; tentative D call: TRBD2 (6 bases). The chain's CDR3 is CASSGRDVSYNEQFF. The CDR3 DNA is TGTGCCAGCAGCGGGCGGGATGTTTCCTACAATGAGCAGTTCTTC.